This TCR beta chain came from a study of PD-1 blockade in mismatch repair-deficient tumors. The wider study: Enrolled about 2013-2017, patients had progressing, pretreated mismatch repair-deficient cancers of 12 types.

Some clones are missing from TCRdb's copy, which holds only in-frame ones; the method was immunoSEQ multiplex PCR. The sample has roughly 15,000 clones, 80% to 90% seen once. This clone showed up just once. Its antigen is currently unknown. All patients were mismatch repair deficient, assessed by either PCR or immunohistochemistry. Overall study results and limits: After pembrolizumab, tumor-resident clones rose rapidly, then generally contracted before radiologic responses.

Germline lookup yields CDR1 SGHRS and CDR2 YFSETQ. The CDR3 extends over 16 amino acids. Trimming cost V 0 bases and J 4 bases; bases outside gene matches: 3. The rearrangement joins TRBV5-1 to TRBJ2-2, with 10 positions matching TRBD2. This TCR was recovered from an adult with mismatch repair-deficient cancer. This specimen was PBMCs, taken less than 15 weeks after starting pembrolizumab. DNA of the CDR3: TGCGCCAGCAGCTTGGATCCTAGCGGGAGCACCGGGGAGCTGTTTTTT. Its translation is CASSLDPSGSTGELFF.